The 5 T cell receptor beta chains listed next were all sequenced from one sample in a study of cytomegalovirus exposure and HLA in healthy donors. PCR amplification relied on 60 Vbeta primers (plus 13 Jbeta primers). Libraries were prepared by immunoSEQ multiplex PCR; TCRdb keeps only in-frame clonotypes and omits some of them. The sample lists 130,000 to 150,000 clones, nearly 80% occurring once. The sample consisted of PBMCs. The receptors come from a man aged 40-49 years in good health and CMV-seropositive.

This clone was detected once. The V gene is TRBV19, the J gene TRBJ2-7; TRBD2 aligns across 10 bases. This CDR3 spans 15 amino acids. V trimming: 5 bases; J trimming: 0 bases; junction bases outside the gene matches: 4. Germline V gene sequence: CDR1 LNHDA, CDR2 SQIVND (reference sequence). CDR3 coding DNA: TGTGCCAGTAGTGTGGTAGCGGGAGGCTCCTACGAGCAGTACTTC. It translates to CASSVVAGGSYEQYF. The complete variable domain, with remaining parts taken from reference TRBV19 and TRBJ2-7, reads DGGITQSPKYLFRKEGQNVTLSCEQNLNHDAMYWYRQDPGQGLRLIYYSQIVNDFQKGDIAEGYSVSREKKESFPLTVTSAQKNPTAFYLCASSVVAGGSYEQYFGPGTRLTVT.

The CDR3 sequence is CASSLAWGQGGYTEAFF. CDR3 bases: TGTGCCAGCAGCTTGGCCTGGGGACAGGGAGGGTACACTGAAGCTTTCTTT. The chain employs TRBV5-5 and TRBJ1-1, with 9 positions matching TRBD1. Germline values: CDR1 SGHKS, CDR2 YYEKEE (reference sequence). The CDR3 sequence is 17 residues long. V was clipped by 0 bases and J by 3 bases; unmatched bases: 9.

J is TRBJ2-3 and V is TRBV27, with D maybe TRBD2 (5 bases). V shed 6 bases and J shed 2 bases, with 24 bases lying between them. Per germline, CDR1 MNHEY and CDR2 SMNVEV (reference sequence). This CDR3 comprises 18 residues. CDR3 bases: TGTGCCAGCAGCTTAGCGTCATATTCAGCGGCAATCACAGATACGCAGTATTTT. Residues: CASSLASYSAAITDTQYF.

V usage is TRBV7-9 and J usage is TRBJ2-1; 11 positions agree with TRBD2. The V segment lost 1 base and the J segment 1 base; nucleotides outside the gene matches: 0. This CDR3 comprises 16 residues. Per the germline V gene, CDR1 is SEHNR and CDR2 is FQNEAQ (reference sequence). The CDR3 bases are TGTGCCAGCAGCTTAGGACTAGCGGGGTCCTACAATGAGCAGTTCTTC. Amino acids: CASSLGLAGSYNEQFF.

CDR3 DNA sequence: TGTGCCAGCAGCCAGCCCTCCCCAGGGGATTTCGATGAGCAGTTCTTC. Protein product: CASSQPSPGDFDEQFF. The chain carries TRBV5-4 and TRBJ2-1; D may be TRBD1 (6 bases). CDR3 size: 16 residues. The germline gives CDR1 SGHNT, CDR2 YYREEE (reference sequence). Trimming took 4 bases from V and 8 from J, leaving 22 bases between them. Full variable domain (missing parts from reference TRBV5-4 and TRBJ2-1): ETGVTQSPTHLIKTRGQQVTLRCSSQSGHNTVSWYQQALGQGPQFIFQYYREEENGRGNFPPRFSGLQFPNYSSELNVNALELDDSALYLCASSQPSPGDFDEQFFGPGTRLTVL.